One sample yielded the 27 T cell receptor beta chains listed below, sequenced in a study of T cells in Graves' hyperthyroidism and ophthalmopathy. Researchers amplified the TCR beta CDR3 regions from RNA transcripts. When the TCR CDR3 underwent first-round RT-PCR, the HTBI primer set was used. TCRdb re-called the multiplex PCR reads through MiXCR, storing one row per CDR3 protein. The sample shows about 270,000 distinct CDR3 sequences, 25% to 30% of them seen only once. Material for sequencing was blood. The receptors derive from a man aged 40-49 years with Graves' hyperthyroidism that later progressed to Graves' ophthalmopathy.

This clonotype was seen ten or more times. This rearrangement joins TRBV27 to TRBJ2-7; D is unresolved. Germline values: CDR1 MNHEY, CDR2 SMNVEV (reference sequence). The CDR3 is made up of 12 amino acids. Trimming left V 6 bases short and J 3 bases short, with 9 bases between. This chain's CDR3 is CASSSINYEQYF. CDR3 in DNA: TGTGCCAGCAGCTCGATAAACTACGAGCAGTACTTC.

This clonotype has a count of ten or more. CDR3 nucleotide sequence: TGTGCCAGCAGCCAGGGGAACACTGAAGCTTTCTTT. Encoded protein: CASSQGNTEAFF. This sequence joins TRBV6-5 and TRBJ1-1; tentatively, D is TRBD1 (5 bases). The germline V and J ends were trimmed by 6 bases and 1 base, with 6 bases remaining between them. This CDR3 is 12 amino acids long. Looked up from germline, CDR1 is MNHEY and CDR2 is SVGAGI.

Concerning this clonotype itself: A read error may produce the germline difference seen at one junction end. The chain employs TRBV15 and TRBJ2-7; D remains unclear. The germline gives CDR1 LNHNV, CDR2 YYDKDF (reference sequence). The CDR3 length is 12 residues. DNA for the CDR3: TGTGCCACCGGCAGAGATCGGTACGAGCAGTACTTC. This encodes CATGRDRYEQYF.

The V and J genes are TRBV7-2 and TRBJ2-7, with D hard to call. This CDR3 has 14 amino acids. Germline V gene lookup returns CDR1 SGHTA and CDR2 FQGNSA. Trimming pared 1 base from V and 2 bases from J, leaving 9 bases between. CDR3 in amino acids: CASSLDPATYEQYF. DNA for the CDR3: TGTGCCAGCAGCTTAGATCCGGCAACCTACGAGCAGTACTTC.

This clonotype was observed many times. The chain is built from TRBV6-1 and TRBJ2-7, with a weak D call TRBD2 (6 bases). The CDR3 sequence is 14 residues long. CDR1 and CDR2 (germline): MNHNS, SASEGT. V shed 6 bases and J shed 0 bases, with 12 bases lying between them. The CDR3 loop is CASRRGRNSYEQYF. In nucleotides, the CDR3 is TGTGCCAGCAGGCGGGGACGAAACTCCTACGAGCAGTACTTC.

A single count supports this clonotype. The V call is TRBV20-1, the J call TRBJ2-7; D is perhaps TRBD2 (6 bases). The V gene's germline CDR1 is DFQATT and CDR2 SNEGSKA (reference sequence). CDR3 length equals 13 residues. The V and J ends lost 6 bases and 3 bases respectively, with 15 bases between them. CDR3 in DNA: TGCAGTGCCCTAAGGCCTAGCGACTACGAGCAGTACTTC. It translates to CSALRPSDYEQYF.

This clonotype has ten or more counts. The rearrangement uses TRBV6-1 and TRBJ2-5; perhaps TRBD1 as D (6 bases). From germline, CDR1 is MNHNS and CDR2 SASEGT. The CDR3 loop spans 12 amino acids. V was shortened by 6 bases and J by 5 bases, with 10 bases between the two germline ends. The CDR3 DNA sequence: TGTGCCAGCAGACAGGGAATGGAGACCCAGTACTTC. Protein sequence: CASRQGMETQYF.

This clonotype was detected many times. The chain uses TRBV6-5 and TRBJ1-2, with D tentatively TRBD1 (5 bases). Looked up from germline, CDR1 is MNHEY and CDR2 is SVGAGI. This CDR3 region has 13 residues. V shed 5 bases and J shed 0 bases, with 7 bases lying between them. This CDR3 is CASSRTSNYGYTF. In DNA, the CDR3 is TGTGCCAGCAGTCGGACATCTAACTATGGCTACACCTTC.

The V call is TRBV4-1, the J call TRBJ2-6; a possible D gene is TRBD1 (6 bases). Germline V lookup: CDR1 MGHRA, CDR2 YSYEKL. The CDR3 sequence is 18 residues long. Trimming took off 2 bases at V and 1 base at J, with 15 bases between the two ends. The CDR3, as DNA: TGCGCCAGCAGCCAATCCGACAGGTTTCGGTCTGGGGCCAACGTCCTGACTTTC. This codes for CASSQSDRFRSGANVLTF.

The chain is built from TRBV15 and TRBJ2-7; TRBD1 matches 8 bases. CDR3 length equals 15 residues. Germline V lookup: CDR1 LNHNV, CDR2 YYDKDF (reference sequence). J gave up 3 bases and V 3 bases, and 7 bases lay outside the gene matches. The CDR3 coding sequence is TGTGCCACCAGCAGGGTGAGACAGGGGCACTACGAGCAGTACTTC. Protein sequence: CATSRVRQGHYEQYF.

The gene calls are TRBV9 and TRBJ2-7, with 8 bases fitting TRBD1. This CDR3 is 13 amino acids long. Germline lookup yields CDR1 SGDLS and CDR2 YYNGEE. After removal of 3 bases from V and 3 bases from J, the junction contained 2 bases not matched to a gene. In DNA, the CDR3 is TGTGCCAGCAGCGGGGACAGGTTCTACGAGCAGTACTTC. Its protein product is CASSGDRFYEQYF.

This clonotype was seen repeatedly, ten times or more. J is TRBJ1-1 and V is TRBV6-5, with 10 nucleotides matching TRBD1. The V and J ends lost 2 bases and 3 bases, in that order; junction bases with no gene match: 0. Germline assignment: CDR1 MNHEY and CDR2 SVGAGI. The CDR3 length is 14 residues. This CDR3 reads CASSYGQGDTEAFF. DNA for the CDR3: TGTGCCAGCAGTTACGGACAGGGGGACACTGAAGCTTTCTTT.

The V call is TRBV12-3 or TRBV12-4, the J call TRBJ1-2; unclear D gene. V lost 3 bases and J 0 bases, leaving 11 bases between the germline ends. The CDR3 contains 15 residues. CDR3 residues: CASSLMDSPNYGYTF. The CDR3 DNA follows: TGTGCCAGCAGTTTGATGGACTCTCCTAACTATGGCTACACCTTC.

This clonotype was recorded at least ten times. The chain joins TRBV6-2 or TRBV6-3 to TRBJ1-2; D uncertain. The CDR3 loop spans 12 amino acids. Germline loops: CDR1 MNHEY, CDR2 SVGEGT. V lost 8 bases to trimming and J lost 7 bases, with 14 bases between them. The CDR3 sequence is CASSLSGRGYTF. The CDR3 bases are TGTGCCAGCTCCCTTTCAGGTCGTGGCTACACCTTC.

The table lists this clonotype with many counts. The chain employs TRBV6-1 and TRBJ2-2, with D maybe TRBD2 (6 bases). Trimming took off 5 bases at V and 4 bases at J, with 14 bases between the two ends. CDR3 length: 15 amino acids. Germline assignment: CDR1 MNHNS and CDR2 SASEGT. DNA for the CDR3: TGTGCCAGCAGTAAACCGGGACTTCCCACCGGGGAGCTGTTTTTT. Translated, it gives CASSKPGLPTGELFF.

This clonotype was observed many times. V usage is TRBV19 and J usage is TRBJ1-2, with D hard to call. CDR1 is LNHDA, CDR2 SQIVND, per germline (reference sequence). Between the trimmed V and J ends, which lost 7 bases and 2 bases, there was a span of 14 bases. The CDR3 extends over 14 amino acids. For the CDR3, the DNA is TGTGCCAGTACCCGACTCGACGGCAACTATGGCTACACCTTC. Protein sequence: CASTRLDGNYGYTF.

The chain employs TRBV7-2 and TRBJ1-2, with a weak D call TRBD1 (6 bases). The CDR3 is 13 amino acids. Germline CDR1 reads SGHTA; CDR2 reads FQGNSA. The germline V and J ends were trimmed by 6 bases and 4 bases, with 12 bases remaining between them. The DNA for the CDR3 is TGTGCCAGCAGTCCCAGGGGATTCTATGGCTACACCTTC. It encodes CASSPRGFYGYTF.

This clonotype was picked up many times. The chain joins TRBV6-1 to TRBJ1-2; no clear D. Germline-derived CDR1 and CDR2 are MNHNS and SASEGT. The CDR3 covers 13 residues. V was trimmed by 6 bases and J by 2 bases, leaving 10 bases between them. The chain's CDR3 is CASRGTGNYGYTF. Here the CDR3 DNA reads TGTGCCAGCAGGGGAACGGGGAACTATGGCTACACCTTC.

This clonotype has ten or more counts. The CDR3 loop is CAWSVNSNQPQHF. In DNA, the CDR3 is TGTGCCTGGAGTGTAAACAGCAATCAGCCCCAGCATTTT. The chain joins TRBV30 to TRBJ1-5, with D unclear. The CDR3 is 13 amino acids. Per germline, CDR1 GTSNPN and CDR2 SVGIG (reference sequence). Trimming removed 0 bases at V and 1 base at J, with 4 bases between.

The gene calls are TRBV6-1 and TRBJ1-1; TRBD1 aligns across 7 bases. Germline values: CDR1 MNHNS, CDR2 SASEGT. The CDR3 covers 12 residues. V lost 6 bases and J lost 9; bases outside the gene matches: 7. The CDR3: CASRHDRVKAFF. DNA for the CDR3: TGTGCCAGCAGACACGACAGGGTAAAAGCTTTCTTT.

This chain joins TRBV7-2 and TRBJ1-1; tentative D call: TRBD1 (5 bases). Germline-derived CDR1 and CDR2 are SGHTA and FQGNSA. The V gene lost 2 bases and the J gene lost 5 bases, with 12 bases spanning the gap. CDR3 length equals 14 residues. The CDR3 region has the DNA TGTGCCAGCAGCTTAAAGGGGCGAGGAACTGAAGCTTTCTTT. It translates to CASSLKGRGTEAFF.

This clonotype has ten or more counts. The chain recombines TRBV6-5 with TRBJ2-7, with 13 bases matching TRBD2. The CDR3 runs 17 residues. J lost 5 bases, V lost 4 bases, and 11 bases had no gene match. CDR1 MNHEY and CDR2 SVGAGI come from the germline V gene. Written as DNA, the CDR3 is TGTGCCAGCAGTTCCCTCCTTAAACTAGCGGGAGGGAACGAGCAGTACTTC. Translated: CASSSLLKLAGGNEQYF.

The CDR3 DNA follows: TGTGCCAGCAGTCCCAACCCCGGACAGGGAGCTAACTATGGCTACACCTTC. Residues: CASSPNPGQGANYGYTF. The genes are TRBV12-3 or TRBV12-4 and TRBJ1-2; 8 nucleotides line up with TRBD1. J was trimmed by 0 bases and V by 5 bases; bases with no gene match: 11. CDR3 length equals 17 residues.

The chain recombines TRBV24-1 with TRBJ2-2; 7 bases line up with TRBD2. There are 15 residues in the CDR3. The V segment lost 3 bases and the J segment 4 bases; nucleotides outside the gene matches: 4. Germline lookup yields CDR1 KGHDR and CDR2 SFDVKD. The CDR3 sequence: CATSDPTSSTGELFF. CDR3 bases: TGTGCCACCAGTGATCCGACTAGCAGCACCGGGGAGCTGTTTTTT.

This rearrangement joins TRBV30 to TRBJ1-1; D is undetermined. The length of the CDR3 is 13 residues. Germline V gene sequence: CDR1 GTSNPN, CDR2 SVGIG (reference sequence). The V end lost 0 bases, the J end lost 3 bases, and 8 bases lay between the germline ends. The CDR3 bases are TGTGCCTGGAGTGTAAACCGGTACACTGAAGCTTTCTTT. The encoded protein is CAWSVNRYTEAFF.

This clonotype was recorded many times. This chain links TRBV19 with TRBJ2-2; D unresolved. Trimming removed 1 base from V and 2 bases from J, with 11 bases in between. This CDR3 comprises 16 residues. From germline, CDR1 is LNHDA and CDR2 SQIVND (reference sequence). The CDR3 is CASSIVPSRNTGELFF. The CDR3 bases are TGTGCCAGTAGTATAGTGCCTAGTAGAAACACCGGGGAGCTGTTTTTT. The full variable domain, in which reference TRBV19 and TRBJ2-2 provide the parts outside the CDR3, is DGGITQSPKYLFRKEGQNVTLSCEQNLNHDAMYWYRQDPGQGLRLIYYSQIVNDFQKGDIAEGYSVSREKKESFPLTVTSAQKNPTAFYLCASSIVPSRNTGELFFGEGSRLTVL.

In its sample, this clonotype was seen many times. This chain links TRBV3-1 with TRBJ1-1; D not resolved. Trimming left V 0 bases short and J 1 base short, with 18 bases between. The CDR3 totals 18 residues. Germline V lookup: CDR1 LGHDT, CDR2 YNNKEL (reference sequence). CDR3 sequence: CASSQEGTKQKWNTEAFF. CDR3 coding DNA: TGTGCCAGCAGCCAAGAGGGCACAAAGCAAAAATGGAACACTGAAGCTTTCTTT. The whole variable domain, remainder taken from reference TRBV3-1 and TRBJ1-1, is DTAVSQTPKYLVTQMGNDKSIKCEQNLGHDTMYWYKQDSKKFLKIMFSYNNKELIINETVPNRFSPKSPDKAHLNLHINSLELGDSAVYFCASSQEGTKQKWNTEAFFGQGTRLTVV.